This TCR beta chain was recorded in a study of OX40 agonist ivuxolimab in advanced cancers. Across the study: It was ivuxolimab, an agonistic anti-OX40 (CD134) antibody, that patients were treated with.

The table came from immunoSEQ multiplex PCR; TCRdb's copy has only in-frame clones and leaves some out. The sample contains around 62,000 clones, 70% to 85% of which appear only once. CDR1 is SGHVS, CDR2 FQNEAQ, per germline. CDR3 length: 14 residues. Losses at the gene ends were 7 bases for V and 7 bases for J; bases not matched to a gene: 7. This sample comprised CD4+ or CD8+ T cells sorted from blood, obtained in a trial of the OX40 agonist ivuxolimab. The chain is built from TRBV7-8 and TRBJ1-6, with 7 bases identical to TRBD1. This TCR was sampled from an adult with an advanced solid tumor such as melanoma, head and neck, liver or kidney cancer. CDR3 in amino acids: CASTRTGGNSPLHF. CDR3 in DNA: TGTGCCAGCACCCGGACAGGCGGGAATTCACCCCTCCACTTT.